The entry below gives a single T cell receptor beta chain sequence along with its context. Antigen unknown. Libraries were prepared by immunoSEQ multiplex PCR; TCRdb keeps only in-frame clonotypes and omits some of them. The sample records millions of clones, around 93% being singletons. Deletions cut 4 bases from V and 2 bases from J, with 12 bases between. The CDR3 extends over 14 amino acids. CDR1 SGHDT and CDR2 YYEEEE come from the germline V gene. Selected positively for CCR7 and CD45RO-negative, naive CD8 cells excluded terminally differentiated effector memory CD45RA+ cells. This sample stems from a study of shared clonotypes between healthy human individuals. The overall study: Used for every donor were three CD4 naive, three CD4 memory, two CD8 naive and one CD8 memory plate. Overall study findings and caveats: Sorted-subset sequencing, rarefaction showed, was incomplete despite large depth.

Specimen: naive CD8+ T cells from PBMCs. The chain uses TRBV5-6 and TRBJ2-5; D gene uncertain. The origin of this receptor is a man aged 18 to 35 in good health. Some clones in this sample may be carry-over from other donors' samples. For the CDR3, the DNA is TGTGCCAGCAGCCAGCTGGGGATTCAAGAGACCCAGTACTTC. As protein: CASSQLGIQETQYF.